This T cell receptor beta chain was captured by sequencing in a study of blood T cell repertoires in COVID-19. Overall study context: The origin of the acute and convalescent COVID-19 samples was the United States, Italy and Spain.

V was clipped by 5 bases and J by 9 bases, with 17 bases between them. This CDR3 spans 14 amino acids. Germline values: CDR1 SGHTA, CDR2 FQGNSA. Here immunoSEQ multiplex PCR was the method, and the copy in TCRdb shows in-frame clones only, minus some. The sample consists of some 270,000 clones, roughly 86% of them appearing once. Individuals drawn from approximately 22 US areas were about 18 to 100 years old. Researchers sorted participants into cohorts using their self-reported clinical history. This sequence was found in a woman between 55 and 75 years old who had recovered from COVID-19. Material for sequencing was PBMCs or T cells enriched from blood (not recorded which). The V and J genes are TRBV7-2 and TRBJ2-1; D might be TRBD2 (5 bases). As DNA, the CDR3 is TGTGCCAGCAGCCCCATGCGGGTAGAGGGTGAGCAGTTCTTC. It codes for CASSPMRVEGEQFF.